The entry below describes one TCR beta chain. Antigen: not known. CDR1 is SGHDT, CDR2 YYEEEE, per germline. CDR3 size: 15 residues. Trimming left V 3 bases short and J 4 bases short, with 16 bases between. This specimen comes from a study of long-term antiretroviral therapy in people with HIV. Study observations and caveats: Across all time points, the repertoire was dominated by clones that expanded before ART.

An immunoSEQ assay, version v3.0, was performed at survey level. The data were produced by immunoSEQ multiplex PCR, yet TCRdb's version contains in-frame clones alone and is incomplete. The sample yields tens of thousands of clones, roughly 84% seen once. This TCR came from a man aged 50 to 59 with HIV. This chain joins TRBV5-6 and TRBJ1-1, with D unclear. The input for sequencing was unsorted PBMCs, taken 2 years after starting antiretroviral therapy. CDR3 nucleotide sequence: TGTGCCAGCAGCTCCCCTTTCTGGAGCGGCACTGAAGCTTTCTTT. Translation gives CASSSPFWSGTEAFF.